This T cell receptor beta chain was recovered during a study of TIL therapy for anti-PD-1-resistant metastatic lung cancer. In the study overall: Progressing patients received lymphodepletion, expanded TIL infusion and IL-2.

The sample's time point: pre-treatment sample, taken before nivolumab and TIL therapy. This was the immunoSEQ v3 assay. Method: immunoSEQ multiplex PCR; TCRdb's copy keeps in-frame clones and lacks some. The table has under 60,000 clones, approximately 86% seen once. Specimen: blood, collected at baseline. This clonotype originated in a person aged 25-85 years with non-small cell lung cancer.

The CDR3 sequence is CASSDSAGDGGNEQFF. The CDR3 DNA reads TGTGCCAGCAGTGACTCGGCGGGGGATGGAGGCAATGAGCAGTTCTTC. This chain connects TRBV6-4 to TRBJ2-1, with 7 bases matching TRBD2. The J segment lost 6 bases and the V segment lost 0 bases, leaving 8 bases of the junction unmatched. The CDR3 loop spans 16 amino acids. Germline V lookup: CDR1 MRHNA, CDR2 SNTAGT.